This T cell receptor (beta chain) came from a study of tumor T cells in aggressive B-cell lymphoma. Method: immunoSEQ multiplex PCR; TCRdb's copy keeps in-frame clones and lacks some. Found here are 4,000 to 6,000 clones, around 94% of them singletons; the top ten hold around 4%. CDR3 length: 14 residues. Trimming removed 5 bases from V and 1 base from J, with 9 bases in between. Germline V gene lookup returns CDR1 SGHTA and CDR2 FQGTGA. The TCR was taken from an adult with diffuse large B cell lymphoma. The sequenced sample consisted of tumor tissue. The chain has TRBV7-3 and TRBJ2-1; TRBD2 might be the D (5 bases). The CDR3 here is CASSNGESYNEQFF. In nucleotides, the CDR3 is TGTGCCAGCAGCAACGGGGAGTCCTACAATGAGCAGTTCTTC.